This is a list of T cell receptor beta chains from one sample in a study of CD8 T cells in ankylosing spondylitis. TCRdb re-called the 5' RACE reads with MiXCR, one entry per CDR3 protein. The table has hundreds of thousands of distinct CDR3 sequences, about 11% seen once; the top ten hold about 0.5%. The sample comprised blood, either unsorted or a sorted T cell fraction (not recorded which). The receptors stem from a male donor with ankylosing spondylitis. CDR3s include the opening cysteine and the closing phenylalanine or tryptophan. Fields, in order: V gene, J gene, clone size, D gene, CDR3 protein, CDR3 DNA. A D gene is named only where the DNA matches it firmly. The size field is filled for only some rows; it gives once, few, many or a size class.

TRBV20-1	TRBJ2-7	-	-	CSASVSLGEQYF	TGCAGTGCTAGCGTCTCCCTGGGCGAGCAGTACTTC
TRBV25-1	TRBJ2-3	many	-	CASSEGDTQYF	TGTGCCAGCAGTGAAGGGGATACGCAGTATTTT
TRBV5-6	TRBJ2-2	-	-	CASSLKIRGELFF	TGTGCCAGCAGCTTGAAAATTAGGGGGGAGCTGTTTTTT
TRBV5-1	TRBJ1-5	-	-	CASSQEGLNQPQHF	TGCGCCAGCAGCCAGGAAGGGCTCAATCAGCCCCAGCATTTT
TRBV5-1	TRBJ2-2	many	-	CASSLGQSNTGELFF	TGCGCCAGCAGCTTGGGGCAGTCGAACACCGGGGAGCTGTTTTTT
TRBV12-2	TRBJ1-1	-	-	CASRLTLAFRVPEAFF	TGTGCAAGTCGCTTAACCCTAGCCTTCCGCGTTCCTGAAGCTTTCTTT
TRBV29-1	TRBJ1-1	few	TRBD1	CSVSRGRTEAFF	TGCAGCGTTAGTAGGGGGCGCACTGAAGCTTTCTTT
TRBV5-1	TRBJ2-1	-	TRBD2	CASSFMAGGEQFF	TGCGCCAGCAGCTTTATGGCGGGAGGGGAGCAGTTCTTC
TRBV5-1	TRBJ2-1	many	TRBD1	CASSFTGAEYNEQFF	TGCGCCAGCAGCTTTACAGGGGCGGAGTACAATGAGCAGTTCTTC
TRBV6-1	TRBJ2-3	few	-	CASSPAFRRADTQYF	TGTGCCAGCAGCCCAGCCTTCCGACGGGCCGATACGCAGTATTTT
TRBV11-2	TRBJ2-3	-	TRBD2	CASSLAGTSATDTQYF	TGTGCCAGCAGCTTAGCCGGGACTAGCGCCACAGATACGCAGTATTTT
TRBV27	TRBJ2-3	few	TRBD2	CASSFSSGRAADTQYF	TGTGCCAGCAGTTTTTCTAGCGGGAGGGCGGCAGATACGCAGTATTTT
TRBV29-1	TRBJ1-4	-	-	CSVDRATNEKLFF	TGCAGCGTTGACAGAGCAACTAATGAAAAACTGTTTTTT
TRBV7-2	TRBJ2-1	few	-	CASRRLSLGEQFF	TGTGCCAGCAGAAGACTCTCTCTAGGGGAGCAGTTCTTC